This entry concerns a single T cell receptor (beta chain). Its target is unknown. Other DNA variants within this sample encode the same CDR3. The data were obtained in a study of OX40 agonist ivuxolimab in advanced cancers. Study-level information: Patients receiving dose escalation had hepatocellular carcinoma, melanoma, renal cell or head and neck cancer. Averaging about 60 years in age, with a range of about 23 to 85, the cohort was approximately 83% male. Findings and caveats of the study: Also showing low normalized T-cell clonal expansion were some of the nonresponders. With doses of 0.1 to 3.0 mg/kg, CD4+ and CD8+ blood T cells had undergone clonal expansion by week 6.

With 2 bases removed from V and 4 bases from J, the gap between germline ends came to 21 bases. The germline V gene has CDR1 SNHLY and CDR2 FYNNEI. The CDR3 length is 19 residues. Only in-frame clones appear in the TCRdb table, and some are missing; sequencing was by immunoSEQ multiplex PCR. The sample shows over 45,000 clones, 84% of them seen only once. The clonotype was recovered from an adult with an advanced solid tumor such as melanoma, head and neck, liver or kidney cancer. This chain joins TRBV2 and TRBJ1-6, with TRBD1 as a possible D gene (6 bases). The starting material was CD4+ or CD8+ T cells sorted from blood, obtained in a trial of the OX40 agonist ivuxolimab. The DNA of the CDR3 is TGTGCCAGCAGTGAATACGGACAGAGGCTGGGAGGGTATAATTCACCCCTCCACTTT. Translation gives CASSEYGQRLGGYNSPLHF.